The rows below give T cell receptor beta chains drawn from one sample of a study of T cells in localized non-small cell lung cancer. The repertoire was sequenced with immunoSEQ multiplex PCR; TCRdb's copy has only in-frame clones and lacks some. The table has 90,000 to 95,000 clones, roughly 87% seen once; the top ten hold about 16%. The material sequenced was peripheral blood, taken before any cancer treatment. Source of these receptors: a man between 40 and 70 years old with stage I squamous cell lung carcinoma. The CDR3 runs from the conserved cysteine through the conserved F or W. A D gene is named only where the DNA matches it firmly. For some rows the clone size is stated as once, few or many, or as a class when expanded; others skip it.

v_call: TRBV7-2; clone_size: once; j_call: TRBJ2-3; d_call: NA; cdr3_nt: TGTGCCAGCAGCTTGAAAGGAACAGGGACAGATACGCAGTATTTT; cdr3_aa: CASSLKGTGTDTQYF
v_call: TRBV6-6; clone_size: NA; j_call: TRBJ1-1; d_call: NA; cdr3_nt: TGTGCCAGCAGTTACTCTGAGGACACTGGGACCACTGAAGCTTTCTTT; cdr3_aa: CASSYSEDTGTTEAFF
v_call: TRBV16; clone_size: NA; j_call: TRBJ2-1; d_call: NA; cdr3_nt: TGTGCCAGCAGCCAATTACCATCTTACAATGAGCAGTTCTTC; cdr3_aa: CASSQLPSYNEQFF
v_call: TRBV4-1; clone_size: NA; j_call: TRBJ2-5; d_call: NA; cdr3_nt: TGCGCCAGCAGCCAACCCTGGCTGTCTCAAGAGACCCAGTACTTC; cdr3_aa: CASSQPWLSQETQYF
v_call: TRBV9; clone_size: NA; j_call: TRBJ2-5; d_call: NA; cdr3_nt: TGTGCCAGCAGCGCAGCACTAGGAAGAGGCCAAGAGACCCAGTACTTC; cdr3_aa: CASSAALGRGQETQYF
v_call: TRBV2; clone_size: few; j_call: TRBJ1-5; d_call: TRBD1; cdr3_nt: TGTGCCAGCAGTGTACAGGGGCTAAGAGGCAATCAGCCCCAGCATTTT; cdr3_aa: CASSVQGLRGNQPQHF
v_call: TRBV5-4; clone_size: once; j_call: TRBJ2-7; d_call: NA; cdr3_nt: TGTGCCAGCAGCTCCGGGGGGGGGACAGGATATTACGAGCAGTACTTC; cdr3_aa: CASSSGGGTGYYEQYF
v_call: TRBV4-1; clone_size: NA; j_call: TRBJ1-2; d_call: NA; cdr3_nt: TGCGCCAGCAGCCATACAGAGTCTAACTATGGCTACACCTTC; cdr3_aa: CASSHTESNYGYTF
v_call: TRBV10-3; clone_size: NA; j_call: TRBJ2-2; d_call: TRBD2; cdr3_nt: TGTGCCATCAGACTGGGGGGGACCGACACCGGGGAGCTGTTTTTT; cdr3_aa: CAIRLGGTDTGELFF
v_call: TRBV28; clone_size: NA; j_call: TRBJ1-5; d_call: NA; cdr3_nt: TGTGCCAGCAGTTTTCCATCAGGGTCGCGTCAGCCCCAGCATTTT; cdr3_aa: CASSFPSGSRQPQHF
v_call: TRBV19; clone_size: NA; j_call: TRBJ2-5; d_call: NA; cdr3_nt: TGTGCCTCCAACGGGGATACCCAAGAGACCCAGTACTTC; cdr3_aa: CASNGDTQETQYF
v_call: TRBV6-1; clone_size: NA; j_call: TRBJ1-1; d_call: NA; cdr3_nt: TGTGCCAGCAGTGAACAATGGGGCCCCCAGACTGAAGCTTTCTTT; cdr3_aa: CASSEQWGPQTEAFF
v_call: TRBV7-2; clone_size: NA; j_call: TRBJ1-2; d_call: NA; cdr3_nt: TGTGCCAGCAGCTTAGGGCCGAGTCGAGCTAACTATGGCTACACCTTC; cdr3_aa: CASSLGPSRANYGYTF
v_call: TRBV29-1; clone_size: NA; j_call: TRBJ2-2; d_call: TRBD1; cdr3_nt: TGCAGCGTAGACAGGGCGGGCACCGGGGAGCTGTTTTTT; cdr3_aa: CSVDRAGTGELFF
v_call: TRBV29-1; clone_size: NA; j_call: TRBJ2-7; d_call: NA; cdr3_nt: TGCAGCGTTGTATCAGAGATATCCTACGAGCAGTACTTC; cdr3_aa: CSVVSEISYEQYF
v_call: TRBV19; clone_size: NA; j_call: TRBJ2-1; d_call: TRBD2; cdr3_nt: TGTGCCAGTAGTATTTCGGCGGGGGGGGATGAGCAGTTCTTC; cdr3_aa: CASSISAGGDEQFF
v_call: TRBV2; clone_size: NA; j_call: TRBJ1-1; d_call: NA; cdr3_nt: TGTGCCAGCCTAGAGCTCGGAGGGCCCATGAACACTGAAGCTTTCTTT; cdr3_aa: CASLELGGPMNTEAFF
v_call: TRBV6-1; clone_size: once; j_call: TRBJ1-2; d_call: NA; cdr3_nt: TGTGCCAGCACTATAAACACTCAAAACTATGGCTACACCTTC; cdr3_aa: CASTINTQNYGYTF
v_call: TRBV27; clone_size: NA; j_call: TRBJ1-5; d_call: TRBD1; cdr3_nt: TGTGCCAGCGGAGAGACAGGGTTCAATCAGCCCCAGCATTTT; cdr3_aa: CASGETGFNQPQHF
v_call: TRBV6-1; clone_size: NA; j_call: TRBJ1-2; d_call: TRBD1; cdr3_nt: TGTGCCAGCACCATAAAGGGCCAGGGGGACGGCTACACCTTC; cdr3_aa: CASTIKGQGDGYTF
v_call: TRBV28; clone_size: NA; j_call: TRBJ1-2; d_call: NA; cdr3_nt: TGTGCCAGCAGTCCGACAGGATTTATCTATGGCTACACCTTC; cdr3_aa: CASSPTGFIYGYTF
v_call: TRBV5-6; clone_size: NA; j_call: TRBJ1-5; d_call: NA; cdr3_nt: TGTGCCAGCAGCTTGGCCCCGCGTCAGCCCCAGCATTTT; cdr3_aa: CASSLAPRQPQHF
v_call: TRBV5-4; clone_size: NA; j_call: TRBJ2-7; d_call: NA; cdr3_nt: TGTGCCAGCAGCCAGGTCCCCACGTACGAGCAGTACTTC; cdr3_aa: CASSQVPTYEQYF
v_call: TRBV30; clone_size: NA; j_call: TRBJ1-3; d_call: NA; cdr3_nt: TGTGCCTGGAGATCTCTCAACTCTGGAAACACCATATATTTT; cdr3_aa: CAWRSLNSGNTIYF
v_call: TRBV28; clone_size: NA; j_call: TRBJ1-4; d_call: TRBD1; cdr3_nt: TGTGCCAGCAGTGATAACAGGGGTGGCGGTGAAAAACTGTTTTTT; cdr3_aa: CASSDNRGGGEKLFF
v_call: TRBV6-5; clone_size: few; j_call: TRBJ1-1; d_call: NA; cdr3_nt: TGTGCCAGCAGTTACGGATTGGGGAGGGACACTGAAGCTTTCTTT; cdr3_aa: CASSYGLGRDTEAFF
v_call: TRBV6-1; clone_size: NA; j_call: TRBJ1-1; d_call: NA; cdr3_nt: TGTGCCAGCAGTGACGGGCCGGAGGGGCTAGCAGCTTTCTTT; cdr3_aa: CASSDGPEGLAAFF
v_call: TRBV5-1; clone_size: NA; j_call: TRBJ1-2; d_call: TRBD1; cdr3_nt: TGCGCCAGCAGCATCACAGGGGGCGGTCGTGGCTACACCTTC; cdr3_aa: CASSITGGGRGYTF
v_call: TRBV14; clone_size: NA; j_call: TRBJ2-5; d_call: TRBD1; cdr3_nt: TGTGCCAGCAGCCAACCTGGGACAGCCCAAGAGACCCAGTACTTC; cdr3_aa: CASSQPGTAQETQYF
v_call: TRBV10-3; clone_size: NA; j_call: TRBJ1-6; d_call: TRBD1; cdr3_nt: TGTGCCATCAGCTTCGGACAGGGATCTTCACCCCTCCACTTT; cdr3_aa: CAISFGQGSSPLHF
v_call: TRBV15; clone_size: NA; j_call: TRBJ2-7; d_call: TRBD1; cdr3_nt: TGTGCCACCAGCAGAGATCGGACAGGGGTCTCCTACGAGCAGTACTTC; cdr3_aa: CATSRDRTGVSYEQYF
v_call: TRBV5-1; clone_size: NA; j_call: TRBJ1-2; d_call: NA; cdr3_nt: TGCGCCAGCAGCTTGGGGGGCGCGGAGGGCTACACCTTC; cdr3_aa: CASSLGGAEGYTF
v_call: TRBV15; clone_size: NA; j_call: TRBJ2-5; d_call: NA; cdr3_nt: TGTGCCACCAGCAGAGGAAAAGAGACCCAGTACTTC; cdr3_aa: CATSRGKETQYF
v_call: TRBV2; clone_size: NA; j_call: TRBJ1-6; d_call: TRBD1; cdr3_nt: TGTGCCAGCAGTGAGCAGTCGACAGGGGTTAATTCACCCCTCCACTTT; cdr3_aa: CASSEQSTGVNSPLHF
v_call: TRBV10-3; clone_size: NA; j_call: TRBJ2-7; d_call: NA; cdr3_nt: TGTGCCACCCGCCAGGGAACCTACGAGCAGTACTTC; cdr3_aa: CATRQGTYEQYF
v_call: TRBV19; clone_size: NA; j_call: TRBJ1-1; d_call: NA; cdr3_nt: TGTGCCAGTAGACCTAGGGCAGCTGAAGCTTTCTTT; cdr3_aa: CASRPRAAEAFF
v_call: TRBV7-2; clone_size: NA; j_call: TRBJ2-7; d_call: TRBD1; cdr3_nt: TGTGCCAGCAGCCTAGCAGGGGGACAGGGCTACGAGCAGTACTTC; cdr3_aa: CASSLAGGQGYEQYF
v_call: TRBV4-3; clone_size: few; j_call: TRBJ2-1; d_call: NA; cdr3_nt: TGCGCCAGCAGCTCCCGATGGGATGCCAATGAGCAGTTCTTC; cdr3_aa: CASSSRWDANEQFF
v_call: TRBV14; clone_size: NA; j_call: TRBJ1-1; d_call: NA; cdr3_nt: TGTGCCAGCAGCCAAGCTAGTCTTGGAACTGAAGCTTTCTTT; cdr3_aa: CASSQASLGTEAFF
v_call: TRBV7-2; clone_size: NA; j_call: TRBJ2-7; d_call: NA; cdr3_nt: TGTGCCAGCAGGGGTGCTGCCTCCTACGAGCAGTACTTC; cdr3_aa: CASRGAASYEQYF
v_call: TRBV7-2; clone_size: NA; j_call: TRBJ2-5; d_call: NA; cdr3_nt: TGTGCCAGCAGCTTAGTAGAGACCCAGTACTTC; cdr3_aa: CASSLVETQYF
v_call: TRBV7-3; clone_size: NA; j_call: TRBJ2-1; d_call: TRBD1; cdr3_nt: TGTGCCAGCAGCCCTGACAGGGCCTCCTACAATGAGCAGTTCTTC; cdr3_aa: CASSPDRASYNEQFF
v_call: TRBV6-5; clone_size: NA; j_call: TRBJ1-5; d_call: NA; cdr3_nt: TGTGCCAGCAAGACAGCGGGTCAGCCCCAGCATTTT; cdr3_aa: CASKTAGQPQHF
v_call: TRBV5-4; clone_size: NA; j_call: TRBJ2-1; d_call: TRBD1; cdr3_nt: TGTGCCAGCAGCGTGACAGGGGGTTTCTACAATGAGCAGTTCTTC; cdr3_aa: CASSVTGGFYNEQFF
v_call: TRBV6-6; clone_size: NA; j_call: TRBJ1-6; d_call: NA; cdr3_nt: TGTGCCAGCAGTTACGGAGTAAGAAACTCACCCCTCCACTTT; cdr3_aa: CASSYGVRNSPLHF